The entry that follows covers one TCR beta chain sequence. Its recognized antigen is unknown. Base qualities are not at hand, and no much larger clone is one base apart. Each donor gave one peripheral blood draw, around 100 mL on average, collected into heparinised tubes. Naive, central memory, regulatory and stem cell-like memory CD4+ T cells were sorted on a BD FACSAria II using a panel including CD45RO, CCR7, CD25, CD127, CD95 and CD27. All sorted populations exceeded 95% purity. PBMCs were separated immediately by Lymphoprep density gradient centrifugation and were stained directly, without being cultured. To minimize batch effects, samples were stained and sorted in pairs, one healthy donor with one patient per experiment. These data originate in a study of beta chain features in type 1 diabetes (dated by TCRdb to 2016 to 2019). Describing the broader study: Mean age, gender distribution, total cell number and subset yield did not differ between patients and healthy donors. The study compared TCRB repertoires of sorted circulating CD4+ T cell subsets between recently diagnosed type 1 diabetes patients and matched healthy donors. A total of roughly 100 million sorted cells were examined across all samples, and a strong correlation was observed between cell number per subset and RNA yield. Naive and central memory subsets were obtained from all 30 or so donors, but regulatory and stem cell-like memory subsets were isolated from only 8 patients and about eight healthy donors. The paper as a whole reports these results and caveats: HLA sub-analyses involved small numbers of individuals, so any influence of HLA type on TCRB rearrangement remained unresolved. In all four CD4+ subsets, TCRB CDR3 length was moderately but significantly shorter in type 1 diabetes patients. Naive, central memory and regulatory TCRB repertoires appeared to be more alike among patients than among healthy donors. At VDJ recombination sites, type 1 diabetes patients had fewer insertions and more deleted nucleotides, which implies abnormalities in thymic rearrangement. Because cDNA rather than genomic DNA was sequenced, highly expressing activated cells could have been over-represented, although no difference in activation and CD3 levels was found between groups. PCR may preferentially amplify shorter templates, but because patient and control samples were amplified and corrected together, any resulting skew would affect both groups equally.

As encoded in the germline V gene (reference sequence), CDR1 is SGHNT while CDR2 is YYREEE. Trimming costs V 4 bases and J 0 bases, and their ends lie 13 bases apart. From the cysteine up to the phenylalanine, the CDR3 has a length of 15 residues. This entry keeps only the CDR3 DNA: 45 bases, framed from base 1. The entire amount of isolated RNA was reverse transcribed using the High Capacity cDNA Reverse Transcription Kit, so the sequenced TCRB transcripts were expressed ones. Deep immunoSEQ sequencing was applied to naive, central memory and regulatory T cell samples, giving an average of about 3.6 million total reads per sample. After sorted cells were lysed in RLT buffer, RNA was extracted with DNase-treated RNeasy Micro or Mini kits, with the choice depending on cell number. To prevent cross-contamination, every cell subset was processed on its own, while patient and healthy donor samples were processed together. Using the immunoSEQ multiplex PCR, TCRB sequences were amplified from cDNA into 87-bp fragments spanning the CDR3 region. Amplicons were sequenced on the Illumina HiSeq platform. The study's processing was this. PCR bias was corrected computationally using synthetic template baselines, and reads within Hamming distance 2 were collapsed, with unmergeable singletons discarded. Reads were aligned against IMGT so that V, D and J genes, CDR3 length and insertions or deletions at six rearrangement sites could be assigned. Within each subset, clonotype counts were normalized to sorted cell number, after which true diversity and Gini coefficients were computed with the tcR R package. The overlap coefficient, calculated on TCRB nucleotide sequences, was used to measure repertoire sharing. Out-of-frame TCRB sequences from naive cells were analyzed to stand in for the pre-selection repertoire. In TCRdb, the immuneACCESS table is reduced to in-frame sequences with V and J assigned. These tables do not hold every clone; where another copy was compared, an unresolved V gene accounts for under half, and the others remain unexplained. Clone size and the V and J calls come from that table; the DNA yielded D and trimming. The sample data list 250,000 to 300,000 clones, and 24% of these were observed just once. Roughly 0.011% of the sample goes to the ten largest clones.

The rearrangement combines TRBV5-4 with TRBJ1-1; the D gene is perhaps TRBD1, from 6 matching bases. This TCR was recovered from a woman in her 30s with type 1 diabetes. The source material was naive CD4+ T cells from blood. According to the study, the label for this sample's cell subset or site signals: true naive CD4+ T cells. The CDR3 in this case is CASSAGTFMNTEAFF. The DNA is TGTGCCAGCAGCGCCGGGACATTCATGAACACTGAAGCTTTCTTT.